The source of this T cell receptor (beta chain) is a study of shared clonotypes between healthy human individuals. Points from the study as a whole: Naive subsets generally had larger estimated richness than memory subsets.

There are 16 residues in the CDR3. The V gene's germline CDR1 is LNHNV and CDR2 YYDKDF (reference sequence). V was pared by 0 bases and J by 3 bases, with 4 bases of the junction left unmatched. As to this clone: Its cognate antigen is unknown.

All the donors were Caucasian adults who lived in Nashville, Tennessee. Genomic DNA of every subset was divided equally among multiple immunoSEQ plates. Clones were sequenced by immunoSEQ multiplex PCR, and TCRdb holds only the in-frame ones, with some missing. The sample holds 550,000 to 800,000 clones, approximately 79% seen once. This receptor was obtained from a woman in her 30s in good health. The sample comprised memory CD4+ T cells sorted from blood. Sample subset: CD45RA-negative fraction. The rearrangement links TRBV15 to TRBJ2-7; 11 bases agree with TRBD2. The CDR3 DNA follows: TGTGCCACCAGCAGAGATATAGCGGGAGGGTTCTACGAGCAGTACTTC. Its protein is CATSRDIAGGFYEQYF.